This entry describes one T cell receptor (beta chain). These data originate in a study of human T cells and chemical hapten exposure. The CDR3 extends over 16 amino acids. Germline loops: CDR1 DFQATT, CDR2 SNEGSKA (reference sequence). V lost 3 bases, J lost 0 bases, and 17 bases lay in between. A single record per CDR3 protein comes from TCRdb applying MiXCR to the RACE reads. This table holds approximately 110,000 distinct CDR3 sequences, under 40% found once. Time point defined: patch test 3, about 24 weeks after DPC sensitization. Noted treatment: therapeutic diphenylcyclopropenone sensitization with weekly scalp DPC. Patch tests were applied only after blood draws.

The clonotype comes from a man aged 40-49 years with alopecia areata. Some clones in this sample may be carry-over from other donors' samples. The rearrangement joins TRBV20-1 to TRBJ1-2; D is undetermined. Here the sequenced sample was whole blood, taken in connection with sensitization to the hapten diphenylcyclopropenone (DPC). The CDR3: CSASPQAAPANYGYTF. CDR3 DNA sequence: TGCAGTGCTAGTCCGCAGGCGGCCCCAGCTAACTATGGCTACACCTTC.